The T cell receptor beta chain under discussion was sequenced for a study of Ad26.COV2.S vaccination and SARS-CoV-2 variants. General study findings and limits: While placebo recipients had lower spike-specific TCR breadth, vaccine recipients had more. Analytic work on TCR breadth and depth might have understated the full extent of total T cell responses. A substantial breadth of spike-specific CD8+ and CD4+ T cell responses after vaccination has been reported.

Trimming stripped 0 bases from V and 2 bases from J, with 11 bases between. The CDR3 length is 16 residues. The V gene's germline CDR1 is MNHEY and CDR2 SMNVEV (reference sequence). Treatment: 15 to 20 received Ad26.COV2.S at low or high dose, single or two shots; 5 received placebo; per-sample allocation not given. Sampling took place 63 days after the first vaccine or placebo injection. TCRdb's table, derived via immunoSEQ multiplex PCR, lists solely in-frame clones and lacks some. The table has about 680,000 clones, 70% to 90% seen once. About this clone: Antigen: not known.

This sample comprised peripheral blood, obtained in a trial of Ad26.COV2.S vaccine versus placebo. The sequence was collected from a person between 18 and 65 years old who received the Ad26.COV2.S COVID-19 vaccine or a placebo. The chain has TRBV27 and TRBJ1-3; unclear D gene. CDR3: CASSLSGTAAGNTIYF. The CDR3 nucleotides are TGTGCCAGCAGTTTATCGGGCACCGCTGCTGGAAACACCATATATTTT.